This T cell receptor beta chain was found in a study of glioma-infiltrating T cells after dendritic cell vaccination. Study-level background: Dendritic cells derived from monocytes and pulsed with autologous tumor lysate formed the vaccine. Study results and caveats: The cohort had few patients with full blood and tumor sets.

The primer mix had 60 V beta and 13 J beta primers. Method: immunoSEQ multiplex PCR; TCRdb's copy keeps in-frame clones and lacks some. The table shows approximately 84,000 clones, with around 84% occurring only once. Germline V lookup: CDR1 SNHLY, CDR2 FYNNEI. Losses at the gene ends were 0 bases for V and 3 bases for J; bases not matched to a gene: 11. The CDR3 covers 17 residues. Only patients with spare fresh-frozen tumor and over two years of follow-up were included. About this clone itself: Its antigen is not identified.

This receptor was identified in a human donor with glioblastoma. The specimen was blood, collected before dendritic cell vaccination. The rearrangement joins TRBV2 to TRBJ2-7; TRBD1 agrees at 7 bases. The CDR3 nucleotides read TGTGCCAGCAGTGAAGCCCCCGCCTGGACAGGCTACTACGAGCAGTACTTC. Amino acid sequence: CASSEAPAWTGYYEQYF.